This is a list of T cell receptor beta chains from one sample in a study of blood T cells in healthy people across ages. TCRdb fed the 5' RACE reads into MiXCR, producing one record per CDR3 protein. The profile shows 800,000 or so distinct CDR3 sequences, 62% of them singletons. The sequenced sample consisted of blood. These receptor sequences come from a man aged 25 to 45 in good health. Each CDR3 is given without its conserved first and last residue. The order of the fields is J gene, V gene, CDR3 protein.

>TRBJ1-1|TRBV5-1
ASSLAVTRNTEAF
>TRBJ2-7|TRBV7-2
ASSLDTGRKYEQY
>TRBJ2-3|TRBV18
ASSFRDSVPDTQY
>TRBJ2-6|TRBV15
ATSRDRKNSGANVLT
>TRBJ1-1|TRBV6-5
ASSYRQVSEAF
>TRBJ2-1|TRBV12-5
ASGVPGQSEQF
>TRBJ2-1|TRBV5-1
ASSPRDAFYNEQF
>TRBJ1-4|TRBV13
ASSFFLGRHPTNEKLF
>-|TRBV12-3/TRBV12-4
ASSLGEFGQYEQY
>TRBJ1-2|TRBV27
ASSPGGAGVYGYT
>TRBJ2-5|TRBV29-1
SVGHDQETQY
>TRBJ2-6|TRBV7-9
ASSLREGGTGANVLT
>TRBJ2-2|TRBV7-3
ASSRARDASGELF
>TRBJ2-1|TRBV2
ASSEGSPIYNEQF
>TRBJ2-5|TRBV3-1
ASSGQAPKTQY
>TRBJ2-1|TRBV7-6
ASSWGGPDEQF
>TRBJ2-1|TRBV6-4
ASSDSPRQGNEQF
>TRBJ1-2|TRBV6-6
ASSYSGYT
>TRBJ1-5|TRBV20-1
SARDSGGGQANQPLH
>TRBJ2-1|TRBV4-2
ASSQVAAGNEQF
>TRBJ1-1|TRBV2
ASIRMNSEAF
>TRBJ2-7|TRBV11-2
ASSFGEQY
>TRBJ2-5|TRBV12-3/TRBV12-4
ASTMRRENQETQY
>TRBJ1-5|TRBV12-3/TRBV12-4
ASRGTNQPQH
>TRBJ2-3|TRBV12-3/TRBV12-4
ASSFDRTTDMEY
>-|TRBV4-3
ASSPFRGSDEQY
>TRBJ2-7|TRBV29-1
SVARTGGYEQY
>TRBJ2-5|TRBV9
ASSVDRETQY
>TRBJ2-7|TRBV20-1
SARDLPGPDSYEQY
>TRBJ2-4|TRBV6-2/TRBV6-3
ASSKQVDRGNIQY
>TRBJ1-1|TRBV2
ASSDSRGQNTEAF
>TRBJ1-2|TRBV7-2
ASSPGPGNYGYT
>TRBJ2-7|TRBV12-3/TRBV12-4
ASSGTEVYEQY
>TRBJ1-6|TRBV6-2/TRBV6-3
ASRTDRQGMGSPLH
>TRBJ2-3|TRBV20-1
SARAATDTQY
>TRBJ2-3|TRBV12-3/TRBV12-4
ASIGGSTDTQY
>TRBJ2-3|TRBV12-3/TRBV12-4
ASRSGRVNTDTQY
>TRBJ2-1|TRBV2
ASSGRERYNEQF
>TRBJ2-7|TRBV10-3
AIQGLNSYEQY
>TRBJ2-2|TRBV28
ASSLSSYGGELF
>TRBJ2-7|TRBV28
ASRQGLTYEQY
>TRBJ1-2|TRBV6-5
ASTEEVGYGYT
>TRBJ2-1|TRBV7-2
ASSLGGALSYNEQF
>-|TRBV7-2
ASSLVFSGGADTQY
>TRBJ2-7|TRBV7-3
ASSHERGSYEQY
>TRBJ2-1|TRBV4-3
VSSQDWGRISSYNEQF
>TRBJ1-4|TRBV5-5
ASSPNRRFEKLF
>TRBJ2-1|TRBV6-5
ASSYSINGGPYNEQF
>TRBJ2-7|TRBV20-1
SAPKPVPSDEQY
>TRBJ2-7|TRBV18
ASSQLAGNSYEQY
>TRBJ2-1|TRBV6-2/TRBV6-3
ASSLRDRETEQF
>TRBJ1-5|TRBV5-5
ASSFGLGQEGGNQPQH
>TRBJ2-3|TRBV27
ASRYRRTSGGATDTQY
>TRBJ2-1|TRBV4-3
ASSQVGGGMYNEQF